These T cell receptor beta chains were read from a single sample in a study of blood T cell repertoires in COVID-19. Sequencing used immunoSEQ multiplex PCR; TCRdb keeps in-frame clones, though not all of them. Among about 380,000 clones listed, around 84% were seen once. The sample was peripheral blood. The receptors were sampled from a human donor with acute or convalescent COVID-19. The donor label of this sample is uncertain. Both conserved end residues are part of each CDR3. The order of the fields is J gene, D gene, clone size, V gene, CDR3 DNA, CDR3 protein. The D gene is left open where the match is weak. A row's size may be missing; if present it is once, few, many or a size class.

>TRBJ1-2|TRBD1|-|TRBV2
TGTGCCAGCAGGTGGGACAGTCCGGAGTATGGCTACACCTTC
CASRWDSPEYGYTF
>TRBJ1-2|-|-|TRBV27
TGTGCCAGCAGTTTGGGAGGGGACGAGTATGGCTACACCTTC
CASSLGGDEYGYTF
>TRBJ1-5|TRBD1|-|TRBV2
TGTGCCAGCAGTGAAGTGGGGACAGCAAATCAGCCCCAGCATTTT
CASSEVGTANQPQHF
>TRBJ2-3|TRBD1|-|TRBV29-1
TGCAGCGTCAGGGACAGGGGGGGGGTAGATACGCAGTATTTT
CSVRDRGGVDTQYF
>TRBJ1-1|-|-|TRBV6-5
TGTGCCAGCAGTAAGGACAGAATGAACACTGAAGCTTTCTTT
CASSKDRMNTEAFF
>TRBJ1-1|-|-|TRBV6-5
TGTGCCAGCAACAGGCGGGGGGACACTGAAGCTTTCTTT
CASNRRGDTEAFF
>TRBJ2-1|TRBD1|few|TRBV2
TGTGCCAGCAGGCAAGGGACAGCGTACAATGAGCAGTTCTTC
CASRQGTAYNEQFF
>TRBJ2-7|TRBD1|-|TRBV9
TGTGCCAGCAGCGGTGGCGGGACAGGGGTCCACGAGCAGTACTTC
CASSGGGTGVHEQYF
>TRBJ1-2|TRBD1|-|TRBV30
TGTGCCTGGAGTCCCGGACAGGGGACCTATGGCTACACCTTC
CAWSPGQGTYGYTF
>TRBJ2-7|-|-|TRBV6-5
TGTGCCAGCAGGCAGGGGATTACCTACGAGCAGTACTTC
CASRQGITYEQYF
>TRBJ2-1|TRBD1|few|TRBV9
TGTGCCAGCAGCGCCCGGGACAGGGTCTACAATGAGCAGTTCTTC
CASSARDRVYNEQFF
>TRBJ1-2|-|once|TRBV2
TGTGCCAGCAGTGCTACAGGTTACACCTTC
CASSATGYTF
>TRBJ1-4|-|-|TRBV10-1
TGCGCCAGCAGTGAGTCCCGGGGGTCCGAAAAACTGTTTTTT
CASSESRGSEKLFF
>TRBJ1-1|-|-|TRBV7-9
TGTGCCAGCAGCCCCAGACAGACTGAAGCTTTCTTT
CASSPRQTEAFF
>TRBJ2-1|TRBD2|-|TRBV28
TGTGCCAGCAGTTTATTTCGGGCTAGCGGGGGTTACAATGAGCAGTTCTTC
CASSLFRASGGYNEQFF
>TRBJ1-3|TRBD1|once|TRBV2
TGTGCCAGCAGTGTAACAGGGGCGGTCTCCTCTGGAAACACCATATATTTT
CASSVTGAVSSGNTIYF
>TRBJ2-7|TRBD1|-|TRBV6-6
TGTGCCAGCAGTAAGACCGGGACAGGGCCCTACGAGCAGTACTTC
CASSKTGTGPYEQYF
>TRBJ1-1|-|-|TRBV7-6
TGTGCCAGCAGCTTTACCCGGGAGCGGAACACTGAAGCTTTCTTT
CASSFTRERNTEAFF
>TRBJ1-1|-|-|TRBV5-4
TGTGCCAGCAGCTTGGTGATTCCGGGGGGTGAAGCTTTCTTT
CASSLVIPGGEAFF
>TRBJ2-7|TRBD1|-|TRBV6-2/TRBV6-3
TGTGCCAGCAGTTACTCGATCGGGACAGGGGTGAACGAGCAGTACTTC
CASSYSIGTGVNEQYF
>TRBJ2-4|TRBD1|-|TRBV7-6
TGTGCCAGCAGCTTCGGACAGGGGGGGGAAAACATTCAGTACTTC
CASSFGQGGENIQYF
>TRBJ1-2|-|-|TRBV3-1/TRBV3-2
TGTGCCAGCAGCCAAGTTACGCAAGCGGGCTACACCTTC
CASSQVTQAGYTF
>TRBJ2-1|TRBD2|once|TRBV5-1
TGCGCCAGCAGCTTGTTACTAGCGGGAGGCGTAAGCTCCTACAATGAGCAGTTCTTC
CASSLLLAGGVSSYNEQFF
>TRBJ1-1|TRBD1|-|TRBV7-6
TGTGCCAGCAGCCAGGGACAGACCGTTGTTATCACTGAAGCTTTCTTT
CASSQGQTVVITEAFF
>TRBJ2-1|TRBD2|-|TRBV7-9
TGTGCCAGCAGCTTAGCCGGACTAGCGGGAGGGCCGTTGCCGAATGAGCAGTTCTTC
CASSLAGLAGGPLPNEQFF
>TRBJ2-7|TRBD2|-|TRBV2
TGTGCCAGCACCGGCGGGGGGGCCTCTGGCGAGCAGTACTTC
CASTGGGASGEQYF
>TRBJ2-7|-|-|TRBV27
TGTGCCAGCAGTTTCGGGGGAAACTACGAGCAGTACTTC
CASSFGGNYEQYF
>TRBJ2-1|-|-|TRBV5-5
TGTGCCAGCAGTCAACAAACTCAGGGGAATGAGCAGTTCTTC
CASSQQTQGNEQFF
>TRBJ2-7|TRBD1|-|TRBV5-4
TGTGCCAGCAGCTGGAGGGGACAGGCCTCATACGGATCCTACGAGCAGTACTTC
CASSWRGQASYGSYEQYF
>TRBJ1-2|-|-|TRBV6-5
TGTGCCAGCACTTTAACGGGGGATGGCTACACCTTC
CASTLTGDGYTF
>TRBJ1-1|TRBD1|-|TRBV30
TGTGCCTGGAGTGTTCAGGGGGCGCGAGCTTTCTTT
CAWSVQGARAFF
>TRBJ2-7|TRBD1|-|TRBV7-8
TGTGCCAGCAGCTTAGCTCCGGGAGCCGGGACAGGGGGTTCCTACGAGCAGTACTTC
CASSLAPGAGTGGSYEQYF
>TRBJ2-2|TRBD1|-|TRBV5-1
TGCGCCAGCAGCTTGGGAGGGGACAGATACACCGGGGAGCTGTTTTTT
CASSLGGDRYTGELFF